The clone carrying this T cell receptor delta chain was observed a handful of times. TCRdb's protein for this DNA is that of a much larger clone and differs from the translation at residue 4, likely a read error; the protein shown is the DNA translation. This sample stems from a study of gamma-delta T cells after stem cell transplantation. TCRdb re-called the RT-PCR reads using CATT. The sample records about 5,400 delta-chain clones, 9.8% being singletons. This CDR3 spans 18 amino acids. CDR1 GEAIGNYY and CDR2 EKD come from the germline V gene. The chain employs TRDV2 and TRDJ1; 12 bases fit TRDD3. The source of this sequence is a human donor. It is not recorded whose cells these are; they may come from a transplant donor. Sequenced material: gamma-delta T cells. CDR3 sequence: CACGTLVLGDTAGGKLIF. In nucleotides, the CDR3 is TGTGCCTGTGGCACCCTGGTACTGGGGGATACCGCCGGGGGGAAACTCATCTTT.